This T cell receptor (beta chain) was recovered during a study of T cell responses to AZD1222 COVID-19 vaccine. Comment on this clone: What it binds is unknown.

With 6 bases clipped from V and 5 bases from J, the junction kept 10 bases outside the gene matches. Germline assignment: CDR1 MNHEY and CDR2 SVGEGT. The CDR3 consists of 15 residues. Study findings and constraints: Of spike-specific TCRs, nearly half reportedly target regions left unmutated in variants. Repertoire collection took place solely once the T cell response had peaked. White British donors predominated, females outnumbered males, and clonal diversity was possibly underestimated.

Using immunoSEQ multiplex PCR, the repertoire was profiled, and TCRdb retains in-frame clones only, with some absent. The data hold more than 95,000 clones, with 86% observed a single time. Sequencing used peripheral blood, obtained 28 days after the second AZD1222 dose. The chain is built from TRBV6-2 or TRBV6-3 and TRBJ1-1; 9 bases align to TRBD1. This TCR derives from an adult who received the AZD1222 COVID-19 vaccine. CDR3 sequence (DNA): TGTGCCAGCAGCTCCGGACAGGGGAGAACAACTGAAGCTTTCTTT. This gives the protein CASSSGQGRTTEAFF.